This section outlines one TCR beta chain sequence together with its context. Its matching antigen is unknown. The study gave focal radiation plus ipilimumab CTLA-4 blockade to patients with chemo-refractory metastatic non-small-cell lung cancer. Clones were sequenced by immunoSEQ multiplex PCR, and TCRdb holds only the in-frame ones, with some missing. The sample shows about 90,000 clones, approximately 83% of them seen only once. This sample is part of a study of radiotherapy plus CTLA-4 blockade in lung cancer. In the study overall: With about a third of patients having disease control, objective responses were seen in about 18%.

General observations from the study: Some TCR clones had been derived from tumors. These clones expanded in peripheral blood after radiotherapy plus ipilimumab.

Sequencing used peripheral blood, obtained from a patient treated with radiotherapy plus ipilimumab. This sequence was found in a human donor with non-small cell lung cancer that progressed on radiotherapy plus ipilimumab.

Here the CDR3 DNA reads TGCGCCAGCAGCCAAGAAGGGCAGGCGAACACCGGGGAGCTGTTTTTT. It specifies CASSQEGQANTGELFF. This sequence joins TRBV4-3 and TRBJ2-2; D is uncertain. Germline values: CDR1 LGHNA, CDR2 YSLEER. The CDR3 contains 16 residues. Trimming removed 0 bases at V and 0 bases at J, with 8 bases between.